What follows is one T cell receptor (beta chain) and its context. Its target is not known. Healthy adults negative for HIV, lacking recent acute infections or vaccinations, served as donors. In the CD4+ fraction, cells were divided into CD45RA+ naive and CD45RA-negative memory subsets. The data were taken from a study of shared clonotypes between healthy human individuals. This CDR3 comprises 12 residues. CDR1 is SGHVS and CDR2 is FQNEAQ in the germline V gene. V dropped 1 base and J dropped 4 bases, with 4 bases sitting between them. Whole-study results and caveats: Relative to memory subsets, naive subsets generally showed larger estimated richness.

TCRdb keeps only in-frame clones here, not all; method: immunoSEQ multiplex PCR. The sample includes roughly 2 million clones, approximately 94% of them seen just once. Sample: naive CD4+ T cells sorted from blood. Subset reported: CD45RA+ positively selected. The receptor was derived from a man younger than 35 in good health. The chain has TRBV7-8 and TRBJ1-2, with D uncertain. The CDR3 here is CASSLGAYGYTF. The CDR3 DNA sequence: TGTGCCAGCAGCTTAGGCGCCTATGGCTACACCTTC.